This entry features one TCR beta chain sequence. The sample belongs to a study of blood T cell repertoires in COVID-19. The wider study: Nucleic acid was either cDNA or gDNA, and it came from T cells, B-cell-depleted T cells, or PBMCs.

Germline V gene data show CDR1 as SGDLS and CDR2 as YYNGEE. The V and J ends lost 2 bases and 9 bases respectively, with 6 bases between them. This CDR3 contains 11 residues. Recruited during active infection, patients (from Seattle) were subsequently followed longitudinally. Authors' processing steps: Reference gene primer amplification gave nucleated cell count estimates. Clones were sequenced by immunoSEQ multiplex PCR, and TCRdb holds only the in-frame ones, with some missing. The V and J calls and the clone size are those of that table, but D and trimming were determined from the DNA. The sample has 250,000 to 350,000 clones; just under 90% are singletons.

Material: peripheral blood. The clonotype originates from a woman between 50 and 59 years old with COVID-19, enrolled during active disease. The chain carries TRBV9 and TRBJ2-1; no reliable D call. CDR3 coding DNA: TGTGCCAGCAGCGTTAGATCTGAGCAGTTCTTC. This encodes CASSVRSEQFF.